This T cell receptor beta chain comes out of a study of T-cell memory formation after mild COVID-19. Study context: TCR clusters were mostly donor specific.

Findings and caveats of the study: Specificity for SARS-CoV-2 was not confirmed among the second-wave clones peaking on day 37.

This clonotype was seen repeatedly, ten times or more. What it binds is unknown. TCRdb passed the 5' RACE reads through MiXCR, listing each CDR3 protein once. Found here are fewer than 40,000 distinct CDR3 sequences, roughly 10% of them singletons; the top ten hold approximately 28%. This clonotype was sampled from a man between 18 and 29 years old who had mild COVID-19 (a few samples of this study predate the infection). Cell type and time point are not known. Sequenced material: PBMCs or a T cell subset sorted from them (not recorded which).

CDR3 residues: CASSLVEGRGEQYF. DNA for the CDR3: TGTGCCAGCAGCTTAGTCGAGGGGAGGGGCGAGCAGTACTTC. This chain joins TRBV11-2 and TRBJ2-7, with 7 bases matching TRBD2. J lost 6 bases, V lost 1 base, and 6 bases had no gene match. Germline values: CDR1 SGHAT, CDR2 FQNNGV. This CDR3 is built from 14 residues.